The source of this T cell receptor (beta chain) is a study of T cell changes during pregnancy in multiple sclerosis. The germline V gene encodes CDR1 MGHDK and CDR2 SYGVNS. The CDR3 extends over 15 amino acids. Trimming left V 5 bases short and J 4 bases short, with 15 bases between. Data came from immunoSEQ multiplex PCR; TCRdb stores just in-frame clones and leaves some out. The sample lists tens of thousands of clones, more than 85% seen once, with under 0.3% in the top ten. The TCR was taken from a female donor in good health, enrolled as a control in a pregnancy study. The specimen was CD4+ T cells from peripheral blood mononuclear cells, collected in the third trimester of pregnancy. V and J are TRBV25-1 and TRBJ1-3; D is unresolved. The chain's CDR3 is CASSPVWGAGNTIYF. In nucleotides, the CDR3 is TGTGCCAGCAGTCCCGTCTGGGGAGCAGGAAACACCATATATTTT.